These 9 T cell receptor beta chains came from one sample sequenced in a study of blood T cell repertoires in COVID-19. Profiled with immunoSEQ multiplex PCR; TCRdb holds only in-frame clones, not every one. This table holds almost 250,000 clones, 85% to 90% found once. Sequencing input: PBMCs or T cells enriched from blood (not recorded which). The receptors stem from a woman between 50 and 59 years old who had recovered from COVID-19.

The V gene is TRBV5-6, the J gene TRBJ2-7, with 9 positions matching TRBD1. Trimming cost V 2 bases and J 0 bases; bases outside gene matches: 3. This CDR3 contains 15 residues. Looked up from germline, CDR1 is SGHDT and CDR2 is YYEEEE. The CDR3 loop reads CASSFGTGSSYEQYF. The DNA of the CDR3 is TGTGCCAGCAGCTTTGGGACAGGGAGCTCCTACGAGCAGTACTTC.

The chain employs TRBV5-6 and TRBJ2-3, with 7 bases matching TRBD2. The CDR3 has 17 amino acids. The germline gives CDR1 SGHDT, CDR2 YYEEEE. The V and J ends lost 4 bases and 1 base, in that order; junction bases with no gene match: 12. The CDR3 loop is CASSDLGGESGTDTQYF. As DNA, the CDR3 is TGTGCCAGCAGCGACCTTGGGGGGGAGAGTGGCACAGATACGCAGTATTTT.

This clone was seen once. This chain joins TRBV3-1 (or the pseudogene TRBV3-2) and TRBJ2-5, with 10 bases lining up with TRBD1. The J segment lost 4 bases and the V segment lost 7 bases, leaving 12 bases of the junction unmatched. Germline V gives CDR1 LGHDT, CDR2 YNNKEL (reference sequence). The CDR3 consists of 16 residues. CDR3 coding DNA: TGTGCCAGCACCCGAAGGACAGGGGGATTTGCAGAGACCCAGTACTTC. This translates into CASTRRTGGFAETQYF.

This sequence joins TRBV18 and TRBJ1-3; 9 bases align to TRBD1. J gave up 2 bases and V 4 bases, and 6 bases lay outside the gene matches. This CDR3 has 16 amino acids. Germline V gene data show CDR1 as KGHSH and CDR2 as LQKENI. The CDR3 protein is CASSRWTGDTGNTIYF. The CDR3 DNA reads TGTGCCAGCTCACGTTGGACAGGGGACACTGGAAACACCATATATTTT.

The chain couples TRBV5-4 to TRBJ1-2, with TRBD1 matching 7 bases. There are 14 residues in the CDR3. Germline trimming cut 4 bases from V and 2 bases from J; bases unmatched to any gene: 5. The germline CDR1 and CDR2 sequences are SGHNT and YYREEE (reference sequence). CDR3: CASSTRTGNYGYTF. CDR3 DNA: TGTGCCAGCAGCACAAGGACAGGCAACTATGGCTACACCTTC.

This clone was found a few times. The rearrangement joins TRBV27 to TRBJ2-1, with 9 nucleotides matching TRBD2. With 4 bases clipped from V and 0 bases from J, the junction kept 7 bases outside the gene matches. The length of the CDR3 is 17 residues. Germline lookup yields CDR1 MNHEY and CDR2 SMNVEV (reference sequence). The CDR3 coding sequence is TGTGCCAGCAGTTCTAGCGGGACCATGAGCTCCTACAATGAGCAGTTCTTC. It specifies CASSSSGTMSSYNEQFF.

J is TRBJ2-7 and V is TRBV18, with TRBD1 identical over 7 bases. The CDR3 sequence is 15 residues long. Losses at the gene ends were 2 bases for V and 2 bases for J; bases not matched to a gene: 6. In germline, CDR1 is KGHSH, CDR2 LQKENI. CDR3 sequence: CASSPATGVAYEQYF. In nucleotides, the CDR3 is TGTGCCAGCTCACCAGCTACAGGGGTTGCCTACGAGCAGTACTTC.

The chain couples TRBV7-3 to TRBJ1-3; tentative D call: TRBD1 (5 bases). The CDR3 has 16 amino acids. Looked up from germline, CDR1 is SGHTA and CDR2 is FQGTGA. Trimming left V 5 bases short and J 0 bases short, with 14 bases between. CDR3 coding DNA: TGTGCCAGCAGCCGCGGACACGCGCTCTCTGGAAACACCATATATTTT. Encoded protein: CASSRGHALSGNTIYF.

The V gene is TRBV7-9, the J gene TRBJ1-5, with a weak D call TRBD1 (5 bases). Germline V lookup: CDR1 SEHNR, CDR2 FQNEAQ (reference sequence). The germline V and J ends were trimmed by 3 bases and 5 bases, with 8 bases remaining between them. This CDR3 has 13 residues. The CDR3 nucleotides read TGTGCCAGCAGCTTTGGCAGGGATCAGCCCCAGCATTTT. Encoded protein: CASSFGRDQPQHF. Looking up the rest from reference TRBV7-9 and TRBJ1-5 gives the full variable domain: DTGVSQNPRHKITKRGQNVTFRCDPISEHNRLYWYRQTLGQGPEFLTYFQNEAQLEKSRLLSDRFSAERPKGSFSTLEIQRTEQGDSAMYLCASSFGRDQPQHFGDGTRLSIL.